This passage covers 18 T cell receptor beta chains from one sample sequenced in a study of blood T cells in healthy people across ages (dated by TCRdb to about 2015). Libraries were built with 5' RACE. Instrument on record: Illumina HiSeq 2500. A second PCR of roughly 7 to 11 cycles was performed with a sample-barcoded 5' primer and a J-beta primer mix. TCRdb applied fastp at Q25 and MiXCR to the public reads, then kept only in-frame beta chains. Rows with one shared CDR3 protein collapse into an entry with the most common genes and DNA. In all, the sample holds 1.5 million to 2 million distinct CDR3 sequences, and almost 35% of those were seen once. The biggest ten clones account for about 10% of the sample. Sequenced: blood. The receptors were sampled from a woman aged 25 to 39 in good health.

This clonotype showed up many times. The rearrangement links TRBV29-1 to TRBJ2-7; 7 bases align to TRBD2. V dropped 3 bases and J dropped 0; count of bases not matched to a gene: 5. From germline, CDR1 is SQVTM and CDR2 ANQGSEA. This CDR3 spans 14 amino acids. CDR3 sequence reads: CSVETPGGSYEQYF. DNA of the CDR3: TGCAGCGTTGAGACTCCGGGGGGCTCCTACGAGCAGTACTTC.

This clonotype was observed a few times. The chain joins TRBV7-9 to TRBJ2-5; D perhaps matches TRBD1 (5 bases). V was shortened by 7 bases and J by 0 bases, with 15 bases between the two germline ends. CDR3 length: 15 amino acids. CDR1 and CDR2 (germline): SEHNR, FQNEAQ (reference sequence). This CDR3 is CASTSQSGNQETQYF. In DNA, the CDR3 is TGTGCCAGCACCTCCCAGTCAGGGAACCAAGAGACCCAGTACTTC.

A remark on this clonotype: This may stem from a read error, because a much larger clone lies one nucleotide away. The chain employs TRBV6-5 and TRBJ2-1; 8 nucleotides agree with TRBD1. Trimming cost V 5 bases and J 6 bases; bases outside gene matches: 3. Germline V lookup: CDR1 MNHEY, CDR2 SVGAGI. CDR3 size: 13 residues. CDR3 loop: CASSTTGGNEQFF. The CDR3 nucleotides are TGTGCCAGCAGTACTACAGGGGGCAATGAGCAGTTCTTC.

This clonotype has at least ten counts. The genes are TRBV20-1 and TRBJ1-2; 9 bases line up with TRBD1. The CDR3 has 12 residues. Germline lookup yields CDR1 DFQATT and CDR2 SNEGSKA (reference sequence). The trim removed 5 bases at V and 8 bases at J, leaving 6 bases unmatched. CDR3 loop: CSAAVQGAGYTF. The CDR3 region has the DNA TGCAGTGCTGCCGTACAGGGGGCGGGCTACACCTTC.

V gene TRBV4-1 combines with J gene TRBJ2-7; D might be TRBD2 (7 bases). Germline CDR1 reads MGHRA; CDR2 reads YSYEKL. Deletions cut 1 base from V and 0 bases from J, with 13 bases between. The CDR3 sequence is 16 residues long. This CDR3 reads CASSQAGGGGSYEQYF. CDR3 nucleotide sequence: TGCGCCAGCAGCCAAGCGGGGGGCGGGGGCTCCTACGAGCAGTACTTC.

This clonotype was counted a few times. This chain links TRBV27 with TRBJ2-1; 10 bases map to TRBD2. Germline lookup yields CDR1 MNHEY and CDR2 SMNVEV (reference sequence). The CDR3 contains 13 residues. Trimming cost V 6 bases and J 6 bases; bases outside gene matches: 2. CDR3 sequence: CASRAGGTNEQFF. The CDR3 bases are TGTGCCAGCAGAGCGGGAGGGACCAATGAGCAGTTCTTC.

The chain uses TRBV7-9 and TRBJ2-1; D ambiguous. Germline-derived CDR1 and CDR2 are SEHNR and FQNEAQ (reference sequence). V was cut by 1 base and J by 5 bases, with 6 bases left in between. The CDR3 spans 13 residues. The CDR3 nucleotides read TGTGCCAGCAGCTTAGAACCGGACAATGAGCAGTTCTTC. It is translated as CASSLEPDNEQFF.

Only a few counts were recorded for this clonotype. The chain links TRBV10-3 to TRBJ2-2, with D tentatively TRBD2 (5 bases). Trimming left V 4 bases short and J 6 bases short, with 9 bases between. The CDR3 has 13 residues. Germline CDR1 ENHRY, CDR2 SYGVKD. The chain's CDR3 is CAISGRRSGELFF. The CDR3 coding sequence is TGTGCCATCAGTGGCAGGAGGTCCGGGGAGCTGTTTTTT.

The CDR3 sequence: CASSFSVSGNPAYEQYF. The DNA of the CDR3 is TGTGCCAGCAGCTTCTCGGTCAGCGGGAACCCTGCCTACGAGCAGTACTTC. The rearrangement links TRBV11-2 to TRBJ2-7; 7 bases match TRBD2. CDR3 length: 17 amino acids. Germline V gene data show CDR1 as SGHAT and CDR2 as FQNNGV. V shed 3 bases and J 2 bases; nucleotides not matched to a gene: 13.

The sample holds many counts of this clonotype. This chain connects TRBV29-1 to TRBJ2-3, with a tentative D call TRBD1 (6 bases). Trimming pared 8 bases from V and 5 bases from J, leaving 20 bases between. The germline V gene has CDR1 SQVTM and CDR2 ANQGSEA. The length of the CDR3 is 14 residues. CDR3 sequence (DNA): TGCAGCCTAGGGTCAGGGGCTCGCGGAGATACGCAGTATTTT. It codes for CSLGSGARGDTQYF.

This rearrangement joins TRBV28 to TRBJ2-7; 15 nucleotides align to TRBD2. CDR1 is MDHEN, CDR2 SYDVKM, per germline. The CDR3 consists of 16 residues. The trim removed 8 bases at V and 5 bases at J, leaving 10 bases unmatched. The CDR3 protein is CASAGTSGRRSHEQYF. The CDR3 DNA reads TGTGCCAGCGCTGGGACTAGCGGGAGGAGAAGCCACGAGCAGTACTTC.

By its share, this clonotype is medium-sized (0.01 to 0.1%). V usage is TRBV12-3 or TRBV12-4 and J usage is TRBJ2-5, with 7 nucleotides matching TRBD1. V was clipped by 5 bases and J by 1 base; unmatched bases: 4. The CDR3 is 14 residues long. The CDR3 region has the DNA TGTGCCAGCAGTCCCTGGACAGGCCAAGAGACCCAGTACTTC. Protein product: CASSPWTGQETQYF.

This clonotype occurred a few times. V gene TRBV6-6 combines with J gene TRBJ2-7; 8 bases are shared with TRBD2. The CDR3 extends over 14 amino acids. The junction had 4 bases not matched to a gene; V was cut back by 4 bases and J by 2 bases. The V gene's germline CDR1 is MNHNY and CDR2 SVGAGI (reference sequence). The CDR3 nucleotides read TGTGCCAGCAGTTGGAGGCGGGAGGCCTACGAGCAGTACTTC. Residues: CASSWRREAYEQYF.

This clonotype was seen only a few times. This chain uses TRBV9 with TRBJ2-4; TRBD2 matches at 7 bases. The J call is uncertain, as TRBJ2-7 better fits the DNA end. Germline V lookup: CDR1 SGDLS, CDR2 YYNGEE. There are 15 residues in the CDR3. The CDR3 bases are TGTGCCAGCAGCGTAGGCGGCGGGGGAAAAAACGAGCAGTACTTC. Protein sequence: CASSVGGGGKNEQYF.

This clonotype was counted a few times. The chain combines TRBV7-9 with TRBJ2-3, with D perhaps matching TRBD2 (6 bases). This CDR3 has 15 amino acids. The germline V gene has CDR1 SEHNR and CDR2 FQNEAQ (reference sequence). Trimming removed 5 bases from V and 2 bases from J, with 14 bases in between. CDR3 in DNA: TGTGCCAGCAGCCCCCCTCTAGCGTACACAGATACGCAGTATTTT. Its protein product is CASSPPLAYTDTQYF.

This clonotype was counted between two and nine times. V gene TRBV28 combines with J gene TRBJ2-1; D tentatively fits TRBD1 or TRBD2 (5 bases each). This CDR3 has 17 residues. V was clipped by 5 bases and J by 7 bases, with 24 bases between them. CDR1 MDHEN and CDR2 SYDVKM come from the germline V gene. The CDR3 DNA follows: TGTGCCAGCAGTCCCCTCGTGGGGGAAACGGTCGATAATGAGCAGTTCTTC. It translates to CASSPLVGETVDNEQFF.

A few counts support this clonotype. The rearrangement links TRBV3-1 to TRBJ2-3; TRBD2 aligns across 12 bases. Looked up from germline, CDR1 is LGHDT and CDR2 is YNNKEL (reference sequence). The junction had 6 bases not matched to a gene; V was cut back by 2 bases and J by 0 bases. This CDR3 has 18 amino acids. CDR3 residues: CASSQIAGTSGSTDTQYF. CDR3 DNA sequence: TGTGCCAGCAGCCAAATAGCTGGGACTAGCGGGAGCACAGATACGCAGTATTTT.

The V and J genes are TRBV30 and TRBJ2-5; 7 nucleotides match TRBD1. This CDR3 has 14 residues. CDR1 and CDR2 from the germline V gene are GTSNPN and SVGIG (reference sequence). V lost 2 bases and J lost 3; bases outside the gene matches: 6. CDR3 sequence reads: CAWSYSTGEETQYF. The CDR3 region has the DNA TGTGCCTGGAGTTACTCAACAGGGGAAGAGACCCAGTACTTC.